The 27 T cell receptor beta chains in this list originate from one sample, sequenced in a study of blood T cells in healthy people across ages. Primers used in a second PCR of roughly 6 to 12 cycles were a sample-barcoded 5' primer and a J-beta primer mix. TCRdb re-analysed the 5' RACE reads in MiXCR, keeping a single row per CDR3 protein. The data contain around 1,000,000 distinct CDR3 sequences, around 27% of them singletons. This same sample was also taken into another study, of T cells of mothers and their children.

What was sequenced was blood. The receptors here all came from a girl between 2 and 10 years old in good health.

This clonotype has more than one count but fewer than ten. The CDR3 DNA reads as TGTGCCACCATCGGACTAGCGGGGGGCTCCCATTCCTACAATGAGCAGTTCTTC. This encodes CATIGLAGGSHSYNEQFF. V and J are TRBV6-2 or TRBV6-3 and TRBJ2-1; 14 bases are a match to TRBD2. The V and J ends lost 10 bases and 1 base, in that order; junction bases with no gene match: 12. Germline V lookup: CDR1 MNHEY, CDR2 SVGEGT. The CDR3 spans 18 residues.

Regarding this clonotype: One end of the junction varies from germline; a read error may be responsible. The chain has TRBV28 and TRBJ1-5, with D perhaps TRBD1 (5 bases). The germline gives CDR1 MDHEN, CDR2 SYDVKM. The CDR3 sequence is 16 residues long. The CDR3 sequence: CASSPITGYSNQPQHF. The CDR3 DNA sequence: TGTGCCAGCAGTCCCATTACAGGTTATAGCAATCAACCCCAGCATTTT. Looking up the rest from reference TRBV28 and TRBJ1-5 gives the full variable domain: DVKVTQSSRYLVKRTGEKVFLECVQDMDHENMFWYRQDPGLGLRLIYFSYDVKMKEKGDIPEGYSVSREKKERFSLILESASTNQTSMYLCASSPITGYSNQPQHFGDGTRLSIL.

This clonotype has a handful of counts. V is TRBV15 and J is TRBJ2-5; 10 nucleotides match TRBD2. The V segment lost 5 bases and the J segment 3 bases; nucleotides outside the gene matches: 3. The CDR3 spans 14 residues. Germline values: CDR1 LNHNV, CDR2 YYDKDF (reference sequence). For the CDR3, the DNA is TGTGCCACCAGCGTAGGACTAGCGGAAGAGACCCAGTACTTC. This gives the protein CATSVGLAEETQYF.

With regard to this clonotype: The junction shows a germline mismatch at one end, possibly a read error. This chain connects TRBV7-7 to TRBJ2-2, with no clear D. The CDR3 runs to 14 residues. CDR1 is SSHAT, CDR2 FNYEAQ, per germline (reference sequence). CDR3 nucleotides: TGTGCTAGCAGCTTAACCCCTGGTGACGGGGAGCTGTTTTTT. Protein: CASSLTPGDGELFF. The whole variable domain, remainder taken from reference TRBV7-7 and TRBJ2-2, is GAGVSQSPRYKVTKRGQDVTLRCDPISSHATLYWYQQALGQGPEFLTYFNYEAQPDKSGLPSDRFSAERPEGSISTLTIQRTEQRDSAMYRCASSLTPGDGELFFGEGSRLTVL.

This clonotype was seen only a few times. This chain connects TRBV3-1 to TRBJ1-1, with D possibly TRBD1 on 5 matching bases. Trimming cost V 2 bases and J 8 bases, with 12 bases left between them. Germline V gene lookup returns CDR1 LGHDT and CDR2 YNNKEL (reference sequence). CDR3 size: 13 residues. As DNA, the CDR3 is TGTGCCAGCAGCCAAACTTGGAGGGGAGAAGCTTTCTTT. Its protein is CASSQTWRGEAFF. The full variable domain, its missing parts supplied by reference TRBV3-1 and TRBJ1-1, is DTAVSQTPKYLVTQMGNDKSIKCEQNLGHDTMYWYKQDSKKFLKIMFSYNNKELIINETVPNRFSPKSPDKAHLNLHINSLELGDSAVYFCASSQTWRGEAFFGQGTRLTVV.

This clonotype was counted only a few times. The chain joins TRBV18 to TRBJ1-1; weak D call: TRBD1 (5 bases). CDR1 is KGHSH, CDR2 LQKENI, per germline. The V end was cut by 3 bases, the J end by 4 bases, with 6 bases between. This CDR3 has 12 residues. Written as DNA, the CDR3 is TGTGCCAGCTCACCCGGGGCCACTGAAGCTTTCTTT. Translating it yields CASSPGATEAFF.

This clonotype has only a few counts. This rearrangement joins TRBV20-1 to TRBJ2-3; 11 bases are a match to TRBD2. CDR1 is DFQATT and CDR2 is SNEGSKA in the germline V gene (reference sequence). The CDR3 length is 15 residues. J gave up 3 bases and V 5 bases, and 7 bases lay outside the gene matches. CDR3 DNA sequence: TGCAGTGCTGATACGACTAGCGGGATTACAGATACGCAGTATTTT. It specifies CSADTTSGITDTQYF.

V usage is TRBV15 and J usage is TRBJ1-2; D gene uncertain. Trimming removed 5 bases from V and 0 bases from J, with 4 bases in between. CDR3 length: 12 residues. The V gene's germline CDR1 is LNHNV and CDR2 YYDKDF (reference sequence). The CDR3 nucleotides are TGTGCCACCAGCCCGGCTAACTATGGCTACACCTTC. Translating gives CATSPANYGYTF.

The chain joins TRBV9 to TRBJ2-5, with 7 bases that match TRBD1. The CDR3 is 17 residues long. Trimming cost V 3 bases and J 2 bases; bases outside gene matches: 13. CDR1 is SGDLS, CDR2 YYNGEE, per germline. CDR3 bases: TGTGCCAGCAGCGCAAACCACCGACAGGGACCTCAAGAGACCCAGTACTTC. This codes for CASSANHRQGPQETQYF.

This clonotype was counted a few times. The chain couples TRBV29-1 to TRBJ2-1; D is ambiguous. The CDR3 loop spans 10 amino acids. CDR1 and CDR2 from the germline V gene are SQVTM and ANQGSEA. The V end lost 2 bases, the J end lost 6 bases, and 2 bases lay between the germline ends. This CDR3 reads CSVEFNEQFF. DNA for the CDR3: TGCAGCGTTGAATTCAATGAGCAGTTCTTC.

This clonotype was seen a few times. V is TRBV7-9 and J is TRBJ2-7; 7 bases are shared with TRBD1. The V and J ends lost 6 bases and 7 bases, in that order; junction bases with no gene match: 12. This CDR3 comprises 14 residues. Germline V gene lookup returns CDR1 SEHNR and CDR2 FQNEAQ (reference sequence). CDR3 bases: TGTGCCAGCAGTTATGACAGGGCGATGTGGGAGCAGTACTTC. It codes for CASSYDRAMWEQYF.

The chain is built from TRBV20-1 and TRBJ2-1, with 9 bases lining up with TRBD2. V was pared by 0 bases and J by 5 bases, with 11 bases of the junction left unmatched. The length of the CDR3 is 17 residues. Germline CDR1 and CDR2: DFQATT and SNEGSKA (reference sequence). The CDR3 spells CSARDTRREGIHNEQFF. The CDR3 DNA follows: TGCAGTGCTAGAGATACTCGGCGGGAGGGTATTCACAATGAGCAGTTCTTC.

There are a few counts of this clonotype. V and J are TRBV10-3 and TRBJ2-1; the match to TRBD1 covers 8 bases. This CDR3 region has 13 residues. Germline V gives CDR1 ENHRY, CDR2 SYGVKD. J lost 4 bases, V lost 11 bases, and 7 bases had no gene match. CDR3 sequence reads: CALSGGQYNEQFF. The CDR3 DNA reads TGTGCCTTGTCAGGGGGCCAATACAATGAGCAGTTCTTC.

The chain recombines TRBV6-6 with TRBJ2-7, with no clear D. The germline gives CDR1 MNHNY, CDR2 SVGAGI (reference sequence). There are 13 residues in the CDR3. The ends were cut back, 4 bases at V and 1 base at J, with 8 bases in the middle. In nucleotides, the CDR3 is TGTGCCAGCAGTTCTAGACTTTCCTACGAGCAGTACTTC. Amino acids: CASSSRLSYEQYF.

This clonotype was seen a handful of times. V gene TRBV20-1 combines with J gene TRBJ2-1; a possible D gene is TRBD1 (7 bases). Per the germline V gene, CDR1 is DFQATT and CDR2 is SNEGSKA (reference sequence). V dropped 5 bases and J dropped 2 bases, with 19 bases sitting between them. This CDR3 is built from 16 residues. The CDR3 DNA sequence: TGCAGTGCTGGCCCAAGTCAGGGGGGAACCTACAATGAGCAGTTCTTC. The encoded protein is CSAGPSQGGTYNEQFF.

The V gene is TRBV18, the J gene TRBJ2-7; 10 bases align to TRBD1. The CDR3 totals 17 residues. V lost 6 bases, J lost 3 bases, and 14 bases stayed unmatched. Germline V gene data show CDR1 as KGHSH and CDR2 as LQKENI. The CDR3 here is CASSPRDRGIGGYEQYF. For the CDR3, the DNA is TGTGCCAGCTCGCCCCGGGACAGGGGCATTGGGGGCTACGAGCAGTACTTC.

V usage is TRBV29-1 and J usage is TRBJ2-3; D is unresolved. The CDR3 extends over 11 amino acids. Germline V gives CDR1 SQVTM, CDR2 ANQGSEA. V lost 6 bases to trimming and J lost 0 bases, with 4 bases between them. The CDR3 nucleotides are TGCAGCGTGGTCAGCACAGATACGCAGTATTTT. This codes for CSVVSTDTQYF.

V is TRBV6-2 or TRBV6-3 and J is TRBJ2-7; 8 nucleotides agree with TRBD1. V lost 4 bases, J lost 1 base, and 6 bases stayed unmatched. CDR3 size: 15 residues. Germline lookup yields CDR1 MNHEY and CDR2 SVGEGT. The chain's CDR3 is CASSLIGTGSYEQYF. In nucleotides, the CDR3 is TGTGCCAGCAGTTTAATCGGGACAGGTTCCTACGAGCAGTACTTC.

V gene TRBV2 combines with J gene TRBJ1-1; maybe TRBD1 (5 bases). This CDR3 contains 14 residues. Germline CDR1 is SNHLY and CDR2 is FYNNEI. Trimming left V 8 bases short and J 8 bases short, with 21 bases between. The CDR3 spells CASETRGTSTEAFF. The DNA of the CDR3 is TGTGCCAGCGAAACGAGGGGCACGTCGACAGAAGCTTTCTTT.

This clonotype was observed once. The CDR3 DNA reads as TGCGCCAGCAGCGTACGGGGAGATGGTACCGGGGAGCTGTTTTTT. It encodes CASSVRGDGTGELFF. J is TRBJ2-2 and V is TRBV5-1, with D possibly matching TRBD2 (5 bases). Germline loops: CDR1 SGHRS, CDR2 YFSETQ. V was shortened by 4 bases and J by 5 bases, with 15 bases between the two germline ends. The CDR3 runs to 15 residues.

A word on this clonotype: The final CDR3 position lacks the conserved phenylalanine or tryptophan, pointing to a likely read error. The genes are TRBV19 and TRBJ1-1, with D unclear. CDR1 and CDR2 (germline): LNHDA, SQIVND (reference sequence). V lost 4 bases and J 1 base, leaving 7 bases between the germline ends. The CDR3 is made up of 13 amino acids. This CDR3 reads CASSTTANTEAFL. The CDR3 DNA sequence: TGTGCCAGTAGTACAACAGCGAACACTGAAGCTTTCCTT.

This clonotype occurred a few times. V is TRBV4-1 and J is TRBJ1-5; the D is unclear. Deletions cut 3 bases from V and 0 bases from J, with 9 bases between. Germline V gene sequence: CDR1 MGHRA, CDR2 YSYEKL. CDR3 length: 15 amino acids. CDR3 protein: CASSHTYNSNQPQHF. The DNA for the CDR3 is TGCGCCAGCAGCCATACCTATAATAGCAATCAGCCCCAGCATTTT.

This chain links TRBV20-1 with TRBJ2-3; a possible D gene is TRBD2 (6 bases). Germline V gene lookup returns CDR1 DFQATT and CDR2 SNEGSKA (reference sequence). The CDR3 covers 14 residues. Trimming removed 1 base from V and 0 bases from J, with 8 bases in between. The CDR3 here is CSARGGLSTDTQYF. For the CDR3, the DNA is TGCAGTGCTAGAGGGGGACTCAGCACAGATACGCAGTATTTT.

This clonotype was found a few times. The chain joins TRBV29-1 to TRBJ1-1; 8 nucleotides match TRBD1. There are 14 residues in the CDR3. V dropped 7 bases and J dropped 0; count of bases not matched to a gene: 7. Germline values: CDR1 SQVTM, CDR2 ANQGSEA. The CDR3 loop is CSANRGGMNTEAFF. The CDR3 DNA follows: TGCAGCGCCAACAGGGGGGGGATGAACACTGAAGCTTTCTTT.

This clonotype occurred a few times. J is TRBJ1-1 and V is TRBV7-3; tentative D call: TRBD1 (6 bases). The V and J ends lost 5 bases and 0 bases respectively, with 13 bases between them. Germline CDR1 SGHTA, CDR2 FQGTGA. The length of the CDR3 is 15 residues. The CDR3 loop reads CASSRITGMNTEAFF. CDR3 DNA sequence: TGTGCCAGCAGCCGCATTACAGGGATGAACACTGAAGCTTTCTTT.

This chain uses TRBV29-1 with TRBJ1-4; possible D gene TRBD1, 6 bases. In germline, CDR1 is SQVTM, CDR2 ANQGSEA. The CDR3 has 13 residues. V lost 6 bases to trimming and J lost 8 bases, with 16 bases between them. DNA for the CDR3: TGCAGCGTCGGGACAACTCAAAAGGAAAAACTGTTTTTT. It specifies CSVGTTQKEKLFF.

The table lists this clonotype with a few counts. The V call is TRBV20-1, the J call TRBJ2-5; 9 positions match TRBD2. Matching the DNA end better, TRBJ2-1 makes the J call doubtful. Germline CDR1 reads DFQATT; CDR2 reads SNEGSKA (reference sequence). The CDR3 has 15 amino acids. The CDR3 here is CSASSVAGVRNEQFF. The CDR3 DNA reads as TGCAGTGCTAGCTCGGTAGCGGGAGTGCGTAATGAGCAGTTCTTC.